This TCR beta chain was identified in a study of T cell changes during pregnancy in multiple sclerosis. The repertoire was sequenced with immunoSEQ multiplex PCR; TCRdb's copy has only in-frame clones and lacks some. The table shows some 77,000 clones, with 89% occurring only once. The CDR3 is 15 amino acids. CDR1 and CDR2 from the germline V gene are LNHDA and SQIVND (reference sequence). The J segment lost 3 bases and the V segment lost 3 bases, leaving 5 bases of the junction unmatched. The TCR comes from a female donor with multiple sclerosis, enrolled in a pregnancy study. The sample consisted of peripheral blood, taken before pregnancy. This sequence joins TRBV19 and TRBJ1-1, with 9 bases matching TRBD1. The CDR3 sequence: CASSIGDREYTEAFF. DNA of the CDR3: TGTGCCAGTAGTATCGGGGACAGGGAGTACACTGAAGCTTTCTTT.